Below are 7 T cell receptor beta chains sequenced from a single sample in a study of OX40 agonist ivuxolimab in advanced cancers. Using immunoSEQ multiplex PCR, the repertoire was profiled, and TCRdb retains in-frame clones only, with some absent. Altogether 80,000 to 100,000 clones are present, approximately 91% being singletons, with the ten largest covering 0.33%. The material was CD4+ or CD8+ T cells sorted from blood, obtained in a trial of the OX40 agonist ivuxolimab. Receptors were obtained from an adult with an advanced solid tumor such as melanoma, head and neck, liver or kidney cancer.

The CDR3, as DNA: TGCGCCAGCAGCCGCGGGACAGGGGGCGAATATGAAGCTTTCTTT. It is translated as CASSRGTGGEYEAFF. The chain is built from TRBV5-1 and TRBJ1-1; TRBD1 matches at 12 bases. Unmatched junction bases numbered 8, after V lost 4 bases and J lost 7 bases. The germline gives CDR1 SGHRS, CDR2 YFSETQ. This CDR3 comprises 15 residues.

The V and J genes are TRBV7-8 and TRBJ2-7; 11 bases fit TRBD1. The CDR3 contains 17 residues. The germline gives CDR1 SGHVS, CDR2 FQNEAQ. V was clipped by 2 bases and J by 2 bases; unmatched bases: 8. The CDR3 reads CASSLLFTGQGAYEQYF. CDR3 nucleotides: TGTGCCAGCAGCTTACTGTTTACGGGACAGGGGGCCTACGAGCAGTACTTC.

The V gene is TRBV5-6, the J gene TRBJ1-4, with unresolved D. Germline CDR1 reads SGHDT; CDR2 reads YYEEEE. The CDR3 runs to 15 residues. Trimming pared 1 base from V and 5 bases from J, leaving 12 bases between. The DNA for the CDR3 is TGTGCCAGCAGCTTGAGGGTGAATATGAATGAAAAACTGTTTTTT. It is translated as CASSLRVNMNEKLFF.

The V and J genes are TRBV7-2 and TRBJ2-7, with D possibly matching TRBD1 (6 bases). The CDR3 covers 13 residues. Germline V lookup: CDR1 SGHTA, CDR2 FQGNSA. V was cut by 0 bases and J by 4 bases, with 7 bases left in between. The CDR3 sequence is CASSLARGYEQYF. CDR3 sequence (DNA): TGTGCCAGCAGCTTAGCGAGGGGGTACGAGCAGTACTTC.

The rearrangement joins TRBV19 to TRBJ2-7; D possibly corresponds to TRBD1 (5 bases). Trimming took off 7 bases at V and 5 bases at J, with 9 bases between the two ends. CDR3 length: 11 residues. From germline, CDR1 is LNHDA and CDR2 SQIVND (reference sequence). CDR3 sequence: CASKKGHEQYF. The CDR3, as DNA: TGTGCCAGTAAGAAGGGGCACGAGCAGTACTTC.

In its sample, this clone was seen once. CDR3 in amino acids: CASSTRGQGNREQYF. CDR3 nucleotide sequence: TGTGCCAGCAGTACCAGGGGACAGGGAAATCGCGAGCAGTACTTC. The chain is built from TRBV28 and TRBJ2-7, with 9 bases aligning to TRBD1. V trimming: 5 bases; J trimming: 6 bases; junction bases outside the gene matches: 11. There are 15 residues in the CDR3. CDR1 and CDR2 (germline): MDHEN, SYDVKM.

The chain links TRBV5-1 to TRBJ2-1; D uncertain. The V end lost 2 bases, the J end lost 9 bases, and 12 bases lay between the germline ends. CDR3 length: 13 residues. Germline V gene lookup returns CDR1 SGHRS and CDR2 YFSETQ. The CDR3 loop reads CASSLILKGEQFF. CDR3 DNA sequence: TGCGCCAGCAGCTTAATCCTTAAAGGTGAGCAGTTCTTC. Full variable domain (rest looked up from reference TRBV5-1 and TRBJ2-1): KAGVTQTPRYLIKTRGQQVTLSCSPISGHRSVSWYQQTPGQGLQFLFEYFSETQRNKGNFPGRFSGRQFSNSRSEMNVSTLELGDSALYLCASSLILKGEQFFGPGTRLTVL.